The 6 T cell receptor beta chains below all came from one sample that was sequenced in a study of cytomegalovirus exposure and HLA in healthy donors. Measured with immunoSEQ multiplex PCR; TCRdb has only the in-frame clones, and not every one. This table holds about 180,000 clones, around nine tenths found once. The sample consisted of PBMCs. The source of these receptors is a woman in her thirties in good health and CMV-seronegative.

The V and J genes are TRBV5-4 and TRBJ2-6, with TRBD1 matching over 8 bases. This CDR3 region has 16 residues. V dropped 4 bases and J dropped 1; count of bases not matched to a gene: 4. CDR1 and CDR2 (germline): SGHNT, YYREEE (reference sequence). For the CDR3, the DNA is TGTGCCAGCAGCCCAGGGGGCGGGTCTGGGGCCAACGTCCTGACTTTC. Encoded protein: CASSPGGGSGANVLTF.

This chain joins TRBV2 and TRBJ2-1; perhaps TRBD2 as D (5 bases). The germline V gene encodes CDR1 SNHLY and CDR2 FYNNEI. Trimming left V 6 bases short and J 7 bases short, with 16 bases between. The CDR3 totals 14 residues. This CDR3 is CASSPTFRGNEQFF. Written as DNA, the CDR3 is TGTGCCAGCAGCCCGACTTTTCGGGGAAATGAGCAGTTCTTC.

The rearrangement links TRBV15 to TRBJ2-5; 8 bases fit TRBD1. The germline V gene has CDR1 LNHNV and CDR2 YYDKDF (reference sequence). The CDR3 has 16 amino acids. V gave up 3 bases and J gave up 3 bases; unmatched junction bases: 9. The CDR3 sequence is CATSSTRGLGEETQYF. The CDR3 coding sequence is TGTGCCACCAGCAGCACCAGGGGGCTGGGAGAAGAGACCCAGTACTTC.

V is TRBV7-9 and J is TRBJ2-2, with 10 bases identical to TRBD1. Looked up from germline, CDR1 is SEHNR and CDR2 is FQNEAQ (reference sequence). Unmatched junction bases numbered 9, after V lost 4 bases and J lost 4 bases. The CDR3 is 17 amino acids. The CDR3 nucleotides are TGTGCCAGCAGCTGGGTGCCGGGACAGGGGTTCACCGGGGAGCTGTTTTTT. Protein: CASSWVPGQGFTGELFF.

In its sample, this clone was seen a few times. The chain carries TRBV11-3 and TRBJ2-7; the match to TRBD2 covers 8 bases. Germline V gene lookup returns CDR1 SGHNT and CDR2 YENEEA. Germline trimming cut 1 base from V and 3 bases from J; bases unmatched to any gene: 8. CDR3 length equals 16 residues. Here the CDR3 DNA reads TGTGCCAGCAGCTTAGGTTGGCCGGGGGGGGACTACGAGCAGTACTTC. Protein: CASSLGWPGGDYEQYF. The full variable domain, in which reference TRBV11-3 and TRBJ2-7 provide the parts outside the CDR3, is EAGVVQSPRYKIIEKKQPVAFWCNPISGHNTLYWYLQNLGQGPELLIRYENEEAVDDSQLPKDRFSAERLKGVDSTLKIQPAELGDSAVYLCASSLGWPGGDYEQYFGPGTRLTVT.

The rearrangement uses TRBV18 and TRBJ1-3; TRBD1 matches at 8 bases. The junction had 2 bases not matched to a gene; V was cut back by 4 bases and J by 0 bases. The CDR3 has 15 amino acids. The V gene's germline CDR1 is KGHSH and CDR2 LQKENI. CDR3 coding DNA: TGTGCCAGCTCACGAGACAGGGGCTCTGGAAACACCATATATTTT. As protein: CASSRDRGSGNTIYF.